Below are 19 T cell receptor beta chains sequenced from a single sample in a study of blood T cell repertoires in COVID-19. Profiling relied on immunoSEQ multiplex PCR, and the TCRdb table lists in-frame clones only, not all of them. The sample yields around 160,000 clones, over 80% seen once. The specimen sequenced was PBMCs or T cells enriched from blood (not recorded which). The receptors come from a woman between 45 and 60 years old who had been exposed to COVID-19.

Here the CDR3 reads CASSLDRGPSYGYTF. The DNA of the CDR3 is TGTGCCAGCAGCTTGGACAGGGGGCCGAGCTATGGCTACACCTTC. The chain recombines TRBV3-1 (or the pseudogene TRBV3-2) with TRBJ1-2; TRBD1 matches at 11 bases. V lost 5 bases to trimming and J lost 4 bases; unmatched junction nucleotides: 6. CDR3 length: 15 residues. From germline, CDR1 is LGHDT and CDR2 YNNKEL (reference sequence).

The chain combines TRBV5-4 with TRBJ1-1; 8 nucleotides match TRBD1. In germline, CDR1 is SGHNT, CDR2 YYREEE (reference sequence). The CDR3 is 14 residues long. With 5 bases clipped from V and 0 bases from J, the junction kept 3 bases outside the gene matches. CDR3 bases: TGTGCCAGCAGTATACAGGGGGTGAACACTGAAGCTTTCTTT. Translated: CASSIQGVNTEAFF.

This clone was observed once. The chain carries TRBV4-3 and TRBJ2-3; D call uncertain. The germline V gene encodes CDR1 LGHNA and CDR2 YSLEER. The V end lost 0 bases, the J end lost 6 bases, and 7 bases lay between the germline ends. The CDR3 consists of 13 residues. CDR3 in amino acids: CASSQDQADTQYF. The CDR3 bases are TGCGCCAGCAGCCAAGATCAGGCGGATACGCAGTATTTT.

This chain links TRBV7-7 with TRBJ2-1; 14 positions match TRBD2. After removal of 4 bases from V and 9 bases from J, the junction contained 5 bases not matched to a gene. This CDR3 comprises 15 residues. Germline loops: CDR1 SSHAT, CDR2 FNYEAQ (reference sequence). CDR3 sequence (DNA): TGTGCCAGCAGCTCCCCGGGACTAGCGGGAGTTGAGCAGTTCTTC. It specifies CASSSPGLAGVEQFF. Full variable domain (outside the CDR3, taken from reference TRBV7-7 and TRBJ2-1): GAGVSQSPRYKVTKRGQDVTLRCDPISSHATLYWYQQALGQGPEFLTYFNYEAQPDKSGLPSDRFSAERPEGSISTLTIQRTEQRDSAMYRCASSSPGLAGVEQFFGPGTRLTVL.

This chain connects TRBV29-1 to TRBJ2-3; 8 positions agree with TRBD1. The CDR3 length is 14 residues. Germline lookup yields CDR1 SQVTM and CDR2 ANQGSEA. The V gene end was trimmed by 6 bases and the J gene end by 3 bases; junction bases not matched to a gene: 8. This CDR3 reads CSVRQGQRTDTQYF. In DNA, the CDR3 is TGCAGCGTGCGACAGGGGCAGAGGACAGATACGCAGTATTTT.

The chain is built from TRBV4-3 and TRBJ2-1; D might be TRBD1 (6 bases). V gave up 0 bases and J gave up 5 bases, with 11 bases separating them. This CDR3 region has 15 residues. CDR1 is LGHNA and CDR2 is YSLEER in the germline V gene. CDR3 amino acids: CASSQDFAGDNEQFF. As DNA, the CDR3 is TGCGCCAGCAGCCAAGATTTTGCAGGGGACAATGAGCAGTTCTTC.

The gene calls are TRBV6-5 and TRBJ1-2, with D unclear. The V gene lost 2 bases and the J gene lost 6 bases, with 10 bases spanning the gap. Germline lookup yields CDR1 MNHEY and CDR2 SVGAGI. This CDR3 region has 13 residues. This chain's CDR3 is CASSYSLADGYTF. The CDR3 DNA reads as TGTGCCAGCAGTTACAGTTTGGCGGATGGCTACACCTTC.

The chain is built from TRBV7-2 and TRBJ2-3, with a weak D call TRBD1 (5 bases). Germline V gene sequence: CDR1 SGHTA, CDR2 FQGNSA. The CDR3 covers 15 residues. The V end lost 0 bases, the J end lost 4 bases, and 11 bases lay between the germline ends. The CDR3 DNA reads TGTGCCAGCAGCTTAGCAAGGGGCAGGGCAGATACGCAGTATTTT. Its translation is CASSLARGRADTQYF.

V is TRBV9 and J is TRBJ2-7, with 10 bases identical to TRBD2. The CDR3 contains 17 residues. The germline CDR1 and CDR2 sequences are SGDLS and YYNGEE. V was clipped by 0 bases and J by 2 bases; unmatched bases: 8. CDR3 amino acids: CASSVEFRLAGAYEQYF. In nucleotides, the CDR3 is TGTGCCAGCAGCGTAGAGTTCAGACTAGCGGGTGCCTACGAGCAGTACTTC.

The count of this clone is one. A read error may account for a junction end that differs from germline. The chain carries TRBV5-6 and TRBJ2-1; the match to TRBD2 covers 8 bases. The CDR3 has 15 amino acids. Germline V lookup: CDR1 SGHDT, CDR2 YYEEEE. As DNA, the CDR3 is TGTGCCAGCAGATTGGTCGGGGGGGCGTTCAATGAGCAGTTCTTC. Protein: CASRLVGGAFNEQFF.

The chain joins TRBV5-4 to TRBJ1-3, with D perhaps TRBD1 (6 bases). Per germline, CDR1 SGHNT and CDR2 YYREEE (reference sequence). V was clipped by 5 bases and J by 0 bases, with 9 bases between them. CDR3 length equals 14 residues. As DNA, the CDR3 is TGTGCCAGCAGGCCAGGGGCCTCTGGAAACACCATATATTTT. It yields the protein CASRPGASGNTIYF.

This chain links TRBV2 with TRBJ1-4; D ambiguous. The CDR3 is made up of 16 amino acids. Germline CDR1 reads SNHLY; CDR2 reads FYNNEI. Deletions cut 0 bases from V and 5 bases from J, with 13 bases between. For the CDR3, the DNA is TGTGCCAGCAGTGAAGCGCTTCGAGGTCGGAATGAAAAACTGTTTTTT. It is translated as CASSEALRGRNEKLFF.

The V and J genes are TRBV6-4 and TRBJ1-4; no clear D. V lost 7 bases and J lost 8, with 11 bases in between. The length of the CDR3 is 12 residues. Germline values: CDR1 MRHNA, CDR2 SNTAGT. As DNA, the CDR3 is TGTGCCAGCAAAGCCCCTGCGGAAAAACTGTTTTTT. Encoded protein: CASKAPAEKLFF.

The table lists this clone with a count of one. The chain combines TRBV27 with TRBJ1-1, with a tentative D call TRBD1 (5 bases). Germline CDR1 is MNHEY and CDR2 is SMNVEV (reference sequence). V lost 3 bases, J lost 6 bases, and 11 bases lay in between. The CDR3 has 13 amino acids. The CDR3 nucleotides are TGTGCCAGCAGTTTCCCAGGGAGGTCTGAAGCTTTCTTT. It yields the protein CASSFPGRSEAFF.

The CDR3 sequence is CASSTSKRGGNEQFF. The CDR3 bases are TGTGCCAGCAGCACCAGCAAGCGGGGGGGCAATGAGCAGTTCTTC. V gene TRBV7-8 combines with J gene TRBJ2-1, with 10 nucleotides matching TRBD2. The V gene's germline CDR1 is SGHVS and CDR2 FQNEAQ. There are 15 residues in the CDR3. V lost 5 bases, J lost 6 bases, and 7 bases stayed unmatched.

The chain employs TRBV7-2 and TRBJ1-5, with D possibly matching TRBD1 (6 bases). Germline CDR1 is SGHTA and CDR2 is FQGNSA. Trimming took off 4 bases at V and 6 bases at J, with 16 bases between the two ends. This CDR3 has 15 amino acids. The CDR3 DNA follows: TGTGCCAGCAGCTCCTCGGGGGCGGGGGGTCAGCCCCAGCATTTT. It specifies CASSSSGAGGQPQHF.

V usage is TRBV29-1 and J usage is TRBJ2-5, with D possibly TRBD1 on 6 matching bases. This CDR3 is 13 amino acids long. Trimming took off 7 bases at V and 10 bases at J, with 22 bases between the two ends. In germline, CDR1 is SQVTM, CDR2 ANQGSEA. In DNA form, the CDR3 reads TGCAGCGCCCCCAGCGTGGGGGAACAGGGCCAGTACTTC. Translating it yields CSAPSVGEQGQYF.

The genes are TRBV7-2 and TRBJ2-3; TRBD2 aligns across 9 bases. Germline trimming cut 5 bases from V and 4 bases from J; bases unmatched to any gene: 4. This CDR3 is built from 14 residues. Germline V lookup: CDR1 SGHTA, CDR2 FQGNSA. CDR3 coding DNA: TGTGCCAGCAGCCTGACTAGCGGACCAGATACGCAGTATTTT. It translates to CASSLTSGPDTQYF.

In its sample, this clone was seen once. The chain employs TRBV27 and TRBJ2-1, with 8 bases that match TRBD1. Germline lookup yields CDR1 MNHEY and CDR2 SMNVEV (reference sequence). V trimming: 5 bases; J trimming: 10 bases; junction bases outside the gene matches: 10. The CDR3 spans 14 residues. CDR3 region: CASSLRGREEEQFF. The CDR3 bases are TGTGCCAGCAGTCTCAGGGGGCGAGAGGAGGAGCAGTTCTTC.